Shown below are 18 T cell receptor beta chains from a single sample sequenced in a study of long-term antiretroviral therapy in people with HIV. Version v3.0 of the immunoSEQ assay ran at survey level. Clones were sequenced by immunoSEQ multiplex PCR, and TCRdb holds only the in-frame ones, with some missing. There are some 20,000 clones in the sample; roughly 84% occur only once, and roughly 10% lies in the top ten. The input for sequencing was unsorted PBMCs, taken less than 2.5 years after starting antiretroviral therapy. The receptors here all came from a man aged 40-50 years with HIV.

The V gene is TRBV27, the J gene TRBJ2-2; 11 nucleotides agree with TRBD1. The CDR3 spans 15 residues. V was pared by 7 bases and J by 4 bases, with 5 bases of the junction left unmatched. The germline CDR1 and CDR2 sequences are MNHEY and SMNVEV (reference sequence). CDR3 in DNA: TGTGCCAGCAAAGGGGGGACAGGGGGCACCGGGGAGCTGTTTTTT. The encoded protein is CASKGGTGGTGELFF.

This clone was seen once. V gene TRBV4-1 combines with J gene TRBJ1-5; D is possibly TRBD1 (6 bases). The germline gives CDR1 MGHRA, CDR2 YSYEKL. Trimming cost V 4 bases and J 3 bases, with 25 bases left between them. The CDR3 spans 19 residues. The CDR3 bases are TGCGCCAGCAGCCCTCGAGTTCCCGTCGGGACATACATCAATCAGCCCCAGCATTTT. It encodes CASSPRVPVGTYINQPQHF.

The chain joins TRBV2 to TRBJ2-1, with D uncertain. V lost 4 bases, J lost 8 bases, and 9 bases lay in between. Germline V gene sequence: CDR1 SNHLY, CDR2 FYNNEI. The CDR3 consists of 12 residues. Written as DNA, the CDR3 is TGTGCCAGCAGTGGCGGATGGGATGAGCAGTTCTTC. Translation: CASSGGWDEQFF.

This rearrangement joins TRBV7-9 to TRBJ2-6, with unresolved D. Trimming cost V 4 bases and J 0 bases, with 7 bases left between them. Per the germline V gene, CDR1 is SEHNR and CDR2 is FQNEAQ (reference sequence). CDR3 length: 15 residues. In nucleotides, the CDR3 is TGTGCCAGCAGCTCTCAGCCCTCTGGGGCCAACGTCCTGACTTTC. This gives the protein CASSSQPSGANVLTF.

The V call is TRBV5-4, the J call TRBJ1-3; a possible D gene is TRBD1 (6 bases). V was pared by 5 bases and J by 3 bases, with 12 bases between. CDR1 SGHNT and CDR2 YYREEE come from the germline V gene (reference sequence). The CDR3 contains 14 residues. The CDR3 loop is CASSAGENGNTIYF. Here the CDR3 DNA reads TGTGCCAGCAGTGCAGGGGAAAATGGAAACACCATATATTTT.

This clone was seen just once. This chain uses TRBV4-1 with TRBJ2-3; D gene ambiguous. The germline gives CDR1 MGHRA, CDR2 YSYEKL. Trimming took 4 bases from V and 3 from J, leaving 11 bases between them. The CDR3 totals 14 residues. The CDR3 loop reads CASSPSLWTDTQYF. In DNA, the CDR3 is TGCGCCAGCAGCCCCTCACTATGGACAGATACGCAGTATTTT.

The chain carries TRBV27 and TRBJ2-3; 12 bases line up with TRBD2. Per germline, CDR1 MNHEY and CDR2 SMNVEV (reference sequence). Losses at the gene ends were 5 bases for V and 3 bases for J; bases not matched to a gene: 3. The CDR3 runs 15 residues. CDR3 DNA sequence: TGTGCCAGCAGTCTAGCGGGAGGGCCGACAGATACGCAGTATTTT. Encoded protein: CASSLAGGPTDTQYF.

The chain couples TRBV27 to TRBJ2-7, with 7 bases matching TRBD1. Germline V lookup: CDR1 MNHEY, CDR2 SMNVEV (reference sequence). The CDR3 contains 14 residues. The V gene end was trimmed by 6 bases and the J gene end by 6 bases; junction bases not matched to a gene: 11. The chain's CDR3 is CASRPGQDLSEQYF. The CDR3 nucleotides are TGTGCCAGCAGGCCTGGACAGGACTTATCCGAGCAGTACTTC.

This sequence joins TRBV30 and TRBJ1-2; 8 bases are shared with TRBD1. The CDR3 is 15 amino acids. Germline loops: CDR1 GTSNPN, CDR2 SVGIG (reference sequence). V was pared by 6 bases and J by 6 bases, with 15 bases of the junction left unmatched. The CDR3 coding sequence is TGTGCCTGTATTGTGATCAGGGGGCGGTCTGATGGCTACACCTTC. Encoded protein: CACIVIRGRSDGYTF. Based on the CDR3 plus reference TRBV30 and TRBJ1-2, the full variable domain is SQTIHQWPATLVQPVGSPLSLECTVEGTSNPNLYWYRQAAGRGLQLLFYSVGIGQISSEVPQNLSASRPQDRQFILSSKKLLLSDSGFYLCACIVIRGRSDGYTFGSGTRLTVV.

CDR3 coding DNA: TGTGCCAGCAGCCCACTGCAGATGGGTGCAGAGCAGTACTTC. Amino acid sequence: CASSPLQMGAEQYF. V gene TRBV7-6 combines with J gene TRBJ2-7; D is unresolved. Germline CDR1 SGHVS, CDR2 FNYEAQ. V lost 5 bases, J lost 7 bases, and 18 bases lay in between. The CDR3 loop spans 14 amino acids.

CDR3 nucleotides: TGCGCCAGCAGCCAGTCCTACCGGGATTACTCCTACAATGAGCAGTTCTTC. This sequence encodes CASSQSYRDYSYNEQFF. This chain links TRBV4-3 with TRBJ2-1, with D tentatively TRBD2 (5 bases). V lost 3 bases, J lost 0 bases, and 15 bases lay in between. Germline loops: CDR1 LGHNA, CDR2 YSLEER. CDR3 length: 17 amino acids.

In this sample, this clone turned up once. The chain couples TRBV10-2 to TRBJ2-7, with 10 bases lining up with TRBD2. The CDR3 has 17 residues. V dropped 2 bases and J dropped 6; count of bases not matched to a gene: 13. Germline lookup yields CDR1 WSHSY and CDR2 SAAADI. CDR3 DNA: TGCGCCAGCAGTGAGGCCGAACTAGCGGGATCGCTCGCCGAGCAGTACTTC. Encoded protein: CASSEAELAGSLAEQYF.

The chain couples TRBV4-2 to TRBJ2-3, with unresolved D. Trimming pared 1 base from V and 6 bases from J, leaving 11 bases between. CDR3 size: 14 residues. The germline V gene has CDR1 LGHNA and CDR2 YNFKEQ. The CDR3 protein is CASSQGASADTQYF. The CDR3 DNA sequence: TGTGCCAGCAGCCAAGGGGCGAGCGCGGATACGCAGTATTTT.

CDR3 in DNA: TGTGCCAGCAGCTTAGGGACAGGGGCTTTTTCCGAGCAGTACTTC. Its translation is CASSLGTGAFSEQYF. The V call is TRBV11-2, the J call TRBJ2-7; the match to TRBD1 covers 9 bases. This CDR3 has 15 amino acids. The junction had 7 bases not matched to a gene; V was cut back by 1 base and J by 6 bases. CDR1 is SGHAT and CDR2 is FQNNGV in the germline V gene.

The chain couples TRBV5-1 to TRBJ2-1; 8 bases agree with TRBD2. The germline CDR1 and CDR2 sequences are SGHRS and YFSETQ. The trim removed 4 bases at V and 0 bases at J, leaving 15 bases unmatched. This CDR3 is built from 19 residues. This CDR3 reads CASSHPLTSGESSYNEQFF. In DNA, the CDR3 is TGCGCCAGCAGCCATCCCCTCACTAGCGGAGAAAGCTCCTACAATGAGCAGTTCTTC. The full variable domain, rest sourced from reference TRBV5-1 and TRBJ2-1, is KAGVTQTPRYLIKTRGQQVTLSCSPISGHRSVSWYQQTPGQGLQFLFEYFSETQRNKGNFPGRFSGRQFSNSRSEMNVSTLELGDSALYLCASSHPLTSGESSYNEQFFGPGTRLTVL.

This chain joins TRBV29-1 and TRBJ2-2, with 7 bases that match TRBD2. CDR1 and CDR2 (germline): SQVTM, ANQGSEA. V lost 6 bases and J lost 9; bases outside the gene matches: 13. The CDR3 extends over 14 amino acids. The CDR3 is CSVGSGGRNRELFF. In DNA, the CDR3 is TGCAGCGTAGGCTCCGGGGGGAGGAACCGGGAGCTGTTTTTT.

CDR3 in amino acids: CASRGTSGSTEQYF. The CDR3 DNA sequence: TGTGCCAGCAGAGGGACTAGCGGTTCAACGGAGCAGTACTTC. This sequence joins TRBV6-5 and TRBJ2-7, with 11 bases lining up with TRBD2. The germline V gene encodes CDR1 MNHEY and CDR2 SVGAGI. The CDR3 has 14 residues. V lost 6 bases and J lost 7; bases outside the gene matches: 8.

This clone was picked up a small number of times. CDR3 sequence: CASSIIDSSNQPQHF. CDR3 nucleotide sequence: TGTGCCAGTAGTATAATTGACAGTAGCAATCAGCCCCAGCATTTT. The chain links TRBV19 to TRBJ1-5, with a tentative D call TRBD1 (5 bases). V was cut by 2 bases and J by 0 bases, with 8 bases left in between. This CDR3 contains 15 residues. Per the germline V gene, CDR1 is LNHDA and CDR2 is SQIVND (reference sequence).